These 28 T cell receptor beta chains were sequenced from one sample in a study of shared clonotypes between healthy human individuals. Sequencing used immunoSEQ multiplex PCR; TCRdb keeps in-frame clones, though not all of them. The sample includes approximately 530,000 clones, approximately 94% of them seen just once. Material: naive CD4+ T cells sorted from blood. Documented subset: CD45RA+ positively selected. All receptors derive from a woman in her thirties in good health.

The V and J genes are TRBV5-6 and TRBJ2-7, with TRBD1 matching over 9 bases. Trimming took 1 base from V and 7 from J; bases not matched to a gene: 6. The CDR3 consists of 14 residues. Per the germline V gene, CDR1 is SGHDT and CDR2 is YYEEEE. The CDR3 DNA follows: TGTGCCAGCAGCTTGTCACAGGGGGCAAGGGAGCAGTACTTC. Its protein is CASSLSQGAREQYF.

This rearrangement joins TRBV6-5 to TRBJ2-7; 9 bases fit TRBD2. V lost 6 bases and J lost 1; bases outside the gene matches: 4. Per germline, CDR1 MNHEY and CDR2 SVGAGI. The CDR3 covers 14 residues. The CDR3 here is CASRRGLASYEQYF. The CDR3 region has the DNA TGTGCCAGCAGGAGAGGACTAGCGTCCTACGAGCAGTACTTC.

This CDR3 reads CASSVGSYQPQHF. The CDR3 nucleotides read TGTGCCAGCAGTGTTGGCAGCTATCAGCCCCAGCATTTT. V gene TRBV28 combines with J gene TRBJ1-5; D is unclear. This CDR3 has 13 amino acids. V dropped 5 bases and J dropped 5 bases, with 10 bases sitting between them. Germline loops: CDR1 MDHEN, CDR2 SYDVKM.

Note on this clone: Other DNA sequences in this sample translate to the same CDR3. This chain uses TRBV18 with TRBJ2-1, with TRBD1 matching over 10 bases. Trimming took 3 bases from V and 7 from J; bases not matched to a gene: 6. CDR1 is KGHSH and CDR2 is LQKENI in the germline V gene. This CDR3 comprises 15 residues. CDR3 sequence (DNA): TGTGCCAGCTCACCTCCGGGACAGGGGACAAATGAGCAGTTCTTC. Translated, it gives CASSPPGQGTNEQFF.

The CDR3 DNA reads as TGTGCCAGCAGCCTCCGGGACAGGGGGGCTTGGACTGGGGCCAACGTCCTGACTTTC. Translated: CASSLRDRGAWTGANVLTF. The chain is built from TRBV7-8 and TRBJ2-6, with 11 bases fitting TRBD1. V shed 5 bases and J 2 bases; nucleotides not matched to a gene: 11. The CDR3 runs to 19 residues. CDR1 is SGHVS and CDR2 is FQNEAQ in the germline V gene.

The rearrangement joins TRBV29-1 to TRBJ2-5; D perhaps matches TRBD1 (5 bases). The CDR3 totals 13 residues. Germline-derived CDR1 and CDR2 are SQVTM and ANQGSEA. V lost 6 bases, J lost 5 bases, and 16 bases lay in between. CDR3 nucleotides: TGCAGCGTGGGAAGGGGCGCGTGGGAGACCCAGTACTTC. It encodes CSVGRGAWETQYF.

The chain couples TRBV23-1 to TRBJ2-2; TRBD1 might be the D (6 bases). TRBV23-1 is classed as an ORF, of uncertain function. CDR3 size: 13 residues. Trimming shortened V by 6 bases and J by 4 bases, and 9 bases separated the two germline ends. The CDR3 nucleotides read TGCGCCAGCAGAAAAGGGGGCACCGGGGAGCTGTTTTTT. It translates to CASRKGGTGELFF.

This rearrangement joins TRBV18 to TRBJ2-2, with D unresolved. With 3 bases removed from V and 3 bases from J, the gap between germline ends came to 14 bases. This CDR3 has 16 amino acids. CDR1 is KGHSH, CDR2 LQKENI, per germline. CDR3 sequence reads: CASSPRTRPDTGELFF. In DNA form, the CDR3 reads TGTGCCAGCTCACCCCGGACCCGCCCCGACACCGGGGAGCTGTTTTTT.

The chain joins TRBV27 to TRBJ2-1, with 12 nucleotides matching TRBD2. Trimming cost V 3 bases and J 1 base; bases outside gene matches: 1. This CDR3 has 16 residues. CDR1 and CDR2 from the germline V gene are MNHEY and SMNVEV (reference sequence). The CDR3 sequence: CASSFGTSGSYNEQFF. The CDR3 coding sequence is TGTGCCAGCAGTTTTGGGACTAGCGGGTCCTACAATGAGCAGTTCTTC.

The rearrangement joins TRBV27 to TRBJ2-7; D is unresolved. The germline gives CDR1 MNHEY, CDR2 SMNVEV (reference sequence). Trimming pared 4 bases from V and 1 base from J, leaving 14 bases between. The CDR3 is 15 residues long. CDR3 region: CASSSSGPLSYEQYF. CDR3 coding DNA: TGTGCCAGCAGTTCATCCGGGCCGCTATCCTACGAGCAGTACTTC.

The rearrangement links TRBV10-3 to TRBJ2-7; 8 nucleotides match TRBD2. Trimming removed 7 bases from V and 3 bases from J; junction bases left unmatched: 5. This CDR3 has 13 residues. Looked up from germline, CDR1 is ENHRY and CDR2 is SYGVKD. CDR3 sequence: CAITGGAIYEQYF. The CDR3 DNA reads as TGTGCCATCACGGGGGGGGCAATCTACGAGCAGTACTTC.

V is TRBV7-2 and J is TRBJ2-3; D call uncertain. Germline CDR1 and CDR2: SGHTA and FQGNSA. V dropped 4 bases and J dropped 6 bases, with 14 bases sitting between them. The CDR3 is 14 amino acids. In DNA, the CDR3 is TGTGCCAGCAGCTCGTCGCGTGCCACTGATACGCAGTATTTT. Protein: CASSSSRATDTQYF.

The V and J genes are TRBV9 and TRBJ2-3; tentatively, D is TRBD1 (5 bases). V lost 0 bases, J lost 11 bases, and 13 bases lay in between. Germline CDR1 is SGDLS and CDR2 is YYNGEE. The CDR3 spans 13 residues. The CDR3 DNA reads TGTGCCAGCAGCGTAGCTCCAAAAAGGGGGCAGTATTTT. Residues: CASSVAPKRGQYF.

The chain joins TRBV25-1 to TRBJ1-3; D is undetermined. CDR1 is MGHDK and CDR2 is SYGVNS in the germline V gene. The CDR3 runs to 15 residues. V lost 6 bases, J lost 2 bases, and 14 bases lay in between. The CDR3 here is CASSSRESPGNTIYF. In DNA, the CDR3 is TGTGCCAGCAGCTCAAGGGAAAGTCCTGGAAACACCATATATTTT. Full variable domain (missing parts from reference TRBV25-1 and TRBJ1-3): EADIYQTPRYLVIGTGKKITLECSQTMGHDKMYWYQQDPGMELHLIHYSYGVNSTEKGDLSSESTVSRIRTEHFPLTLESARPSHTSQYLCASSSRESPGNTIYFGEGSWLTVV.

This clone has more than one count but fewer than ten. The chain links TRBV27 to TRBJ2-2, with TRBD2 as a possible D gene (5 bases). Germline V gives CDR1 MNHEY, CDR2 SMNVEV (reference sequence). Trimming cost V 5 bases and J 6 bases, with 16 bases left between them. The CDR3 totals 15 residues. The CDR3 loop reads CASSPPGSGAGELFF. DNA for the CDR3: TGTGCCAGCAGTCCCCCGGGATCCGGAGCCGGGGAGCTGTTTTTT.

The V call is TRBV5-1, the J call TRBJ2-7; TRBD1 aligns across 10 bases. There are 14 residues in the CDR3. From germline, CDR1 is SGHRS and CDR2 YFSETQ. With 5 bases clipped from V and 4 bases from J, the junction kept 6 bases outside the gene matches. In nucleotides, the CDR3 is TGCGCCAGCAGAACCGGGACAGGGGTGTACGAGCAGTACTTC. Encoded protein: CASRTGTGVYEQYF.

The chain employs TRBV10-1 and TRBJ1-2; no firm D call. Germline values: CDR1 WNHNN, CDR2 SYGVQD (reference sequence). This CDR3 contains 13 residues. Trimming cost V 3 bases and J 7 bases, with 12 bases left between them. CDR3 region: CASSDGVGSGYTF. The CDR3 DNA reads TGCGCCAGCAGTGACGGGGTGGGTAGTGGCTACACCTTC.

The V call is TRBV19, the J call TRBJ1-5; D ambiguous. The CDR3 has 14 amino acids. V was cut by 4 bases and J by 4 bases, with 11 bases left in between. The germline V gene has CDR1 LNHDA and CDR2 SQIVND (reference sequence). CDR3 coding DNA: TGTGCCAGTAGTAGGTTAGAAGAAAATCAGCCCCAGCATTTT. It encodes CASSRLEENQPQHF. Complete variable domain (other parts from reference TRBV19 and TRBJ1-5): DGGITQSPKYLFRKEGQNVTLSCEQNLNHDAMYWYRQDPGQGLRLIYYSQIVNDFQKGDIAEGYSVSREKKESFPLTVTSAQKNPTAFYLCASSRLEENQPQHFGDGTRLSIL.

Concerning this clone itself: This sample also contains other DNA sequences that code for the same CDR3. This CDR3 reads CASSRTGNTEAFF. CDR3 coding DNA: TGTGCCAGCAGTCGCACAGGAAACACTGAAGCTTTCTTT. V and J are TRBV2 and TRBJ1-1, with a possible D match to TRBD1 (5 bases). Germline V lookup: CDR1 SNHLY, CDR2 FYNNEI. This CDR3 spans 13 amino acids. With 5 bases removed from V and 2 bases from J, the gap between germline ends came to 9 bases.

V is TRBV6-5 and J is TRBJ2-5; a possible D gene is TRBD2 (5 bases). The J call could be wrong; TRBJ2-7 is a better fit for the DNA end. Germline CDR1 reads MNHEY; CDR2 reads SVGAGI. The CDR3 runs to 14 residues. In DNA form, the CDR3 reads TGTGCCAGCAGTTACGGGAGAGGAGCCTACGAGCAGTACTTC. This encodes CASSYGRGAYEQYF.

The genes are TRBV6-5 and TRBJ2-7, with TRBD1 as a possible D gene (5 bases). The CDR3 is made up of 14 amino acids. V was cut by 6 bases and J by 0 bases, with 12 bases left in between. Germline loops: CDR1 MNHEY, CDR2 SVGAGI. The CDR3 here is CASRDTVTSYEQYF. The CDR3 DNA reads TGTGCCAGCAGGGACACCGTAACCTCCTACGAGCAGTACTTC.

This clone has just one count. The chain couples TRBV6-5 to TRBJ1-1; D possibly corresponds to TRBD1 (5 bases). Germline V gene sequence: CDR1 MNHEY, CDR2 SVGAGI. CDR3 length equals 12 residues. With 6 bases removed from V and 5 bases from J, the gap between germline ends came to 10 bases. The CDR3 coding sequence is TGTGCCAGCAGAACTGACAGAACTGAAGCTTTCTTT. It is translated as CASRTDRTEAFF.

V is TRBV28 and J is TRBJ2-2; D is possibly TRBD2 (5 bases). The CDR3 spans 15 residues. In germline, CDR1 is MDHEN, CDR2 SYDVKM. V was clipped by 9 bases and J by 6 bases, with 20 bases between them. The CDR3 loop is CASYSGSVGAGELFF. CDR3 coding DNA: TGTGCCAGTTACTCGGGGAGCGTGGGCGCCGGGGAGCTGTTTTTT.

The CDR3, as DNA: TGCGCCAGCAGCTCAGACACATATGGCTACACCTTC. Translating gives CASSSDTYGYTF. The chain employs TRBV5-1 and TRBJ1-2; D not certain. The CDR3 is 12 residues long. V lost 3 bases and J lost 5, with 8 bases in between. Germline V lookup: CDR1 SGHRS, CDR2 YFSETQ.

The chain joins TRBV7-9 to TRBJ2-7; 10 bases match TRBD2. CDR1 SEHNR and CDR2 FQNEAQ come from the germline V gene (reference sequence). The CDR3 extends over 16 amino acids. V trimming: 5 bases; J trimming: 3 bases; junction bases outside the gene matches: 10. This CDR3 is CASSPRGSGRLYEQYF. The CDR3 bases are TGTGCCAGCAGCCCCCGTGGTAGCGGGAGGCTCTACGAGCAGTACTTC.

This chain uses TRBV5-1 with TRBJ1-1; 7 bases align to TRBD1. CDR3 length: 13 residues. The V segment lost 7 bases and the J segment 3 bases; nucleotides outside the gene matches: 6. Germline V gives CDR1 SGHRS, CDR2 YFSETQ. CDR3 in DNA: TGCGCCAGCCACACAGGGGAGTACACTGAAGCTTTCTTT. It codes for CASHTGEYTEAFF.

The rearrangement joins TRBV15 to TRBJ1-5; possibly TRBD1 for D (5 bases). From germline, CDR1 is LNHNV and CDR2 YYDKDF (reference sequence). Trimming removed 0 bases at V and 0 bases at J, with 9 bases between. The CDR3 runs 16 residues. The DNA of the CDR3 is TGTGCCACCAGCAGAGATGATCAGGGTAGCAATCAGCCCCAGCATTTT. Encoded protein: CATSRDDQGSNQPQHF.

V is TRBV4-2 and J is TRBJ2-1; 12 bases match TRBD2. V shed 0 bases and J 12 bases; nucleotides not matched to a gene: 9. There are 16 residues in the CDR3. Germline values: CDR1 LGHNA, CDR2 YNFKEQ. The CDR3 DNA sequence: TGTGCCAGCAGCCAAGAGTTACTAGCGGGGGGTAAAGGGCAGTTCTTC. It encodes CASSQELLAGGKGQFF.